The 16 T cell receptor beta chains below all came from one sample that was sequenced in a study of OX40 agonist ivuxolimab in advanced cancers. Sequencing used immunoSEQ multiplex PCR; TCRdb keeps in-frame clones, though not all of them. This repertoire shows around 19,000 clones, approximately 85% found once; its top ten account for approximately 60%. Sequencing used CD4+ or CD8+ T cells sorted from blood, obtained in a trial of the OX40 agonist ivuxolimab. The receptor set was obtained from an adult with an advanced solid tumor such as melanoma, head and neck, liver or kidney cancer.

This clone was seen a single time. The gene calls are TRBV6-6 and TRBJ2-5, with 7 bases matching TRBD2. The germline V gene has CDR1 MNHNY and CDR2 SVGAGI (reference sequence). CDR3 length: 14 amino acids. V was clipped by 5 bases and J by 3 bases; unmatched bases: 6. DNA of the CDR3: TGTGCCAGCAGTACCTTTGGGGGGGAAGAGACCCAGTACTTC. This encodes CASSTFGGEETQYF.

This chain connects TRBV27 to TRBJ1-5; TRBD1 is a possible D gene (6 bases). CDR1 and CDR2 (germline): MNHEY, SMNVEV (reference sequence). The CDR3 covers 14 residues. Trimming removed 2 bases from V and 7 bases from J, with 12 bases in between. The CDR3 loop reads CASSLKGGGQPQHF. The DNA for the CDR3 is TGTGCCAGCAGTTTAAAGGGGGGGGGCCAGCCCCAGCATTTT.

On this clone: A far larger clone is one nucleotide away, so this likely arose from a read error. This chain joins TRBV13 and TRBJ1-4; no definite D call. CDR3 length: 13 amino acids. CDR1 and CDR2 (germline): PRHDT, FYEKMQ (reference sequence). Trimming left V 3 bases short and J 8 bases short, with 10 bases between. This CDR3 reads CASSLVGAEKLFF. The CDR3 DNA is TGTGCCAGCAGCTTGGTTGGCGCCGAAAAACTGTTTTTT.

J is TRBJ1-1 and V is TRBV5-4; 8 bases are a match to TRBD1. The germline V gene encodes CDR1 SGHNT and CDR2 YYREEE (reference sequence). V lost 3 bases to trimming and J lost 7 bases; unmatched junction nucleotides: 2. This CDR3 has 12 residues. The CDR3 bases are TGTGCCAGCAGCTCGACAGGGGTTGAAGCTTTCTTT. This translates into CASSSTGVEAFF.

This chain's CDR3 is CASSTRDRGHTDTQYF. DNA of the CDR3: TGTGCCAGCAGTACCCGGGACAGGGGCCACACAGATACGCAGTATTTT. The J gene is TRBJ2-3, the V gene TRBV28; 10 nucleotides agree with TRBD1. This CDR3 region has 16 residues. The trim removed 5 bases at V and 2 bases at J, leaving 7 bases unmatched. Germline V gene sequence: CDR1 MDHEN, CDR2 SYDVKM.

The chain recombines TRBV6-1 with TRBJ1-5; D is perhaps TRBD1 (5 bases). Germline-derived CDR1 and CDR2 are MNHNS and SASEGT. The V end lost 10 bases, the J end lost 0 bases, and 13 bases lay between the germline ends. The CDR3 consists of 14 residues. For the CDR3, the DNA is TGTGCCATTAAGACAGTTGATAGCAATCAGCCCCAGCATTTT. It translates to CAIKTVDSNQPQHF.

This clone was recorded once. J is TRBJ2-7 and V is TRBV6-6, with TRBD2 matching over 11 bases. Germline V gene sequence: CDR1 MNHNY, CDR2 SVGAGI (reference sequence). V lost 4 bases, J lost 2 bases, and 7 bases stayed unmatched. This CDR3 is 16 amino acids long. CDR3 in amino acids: CASSLTSGGATYEQYF. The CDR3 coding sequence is TGTGCCAGCAGTTTAACTAGCGGGGGAGCAACCTACGAGCAGTACTTC.

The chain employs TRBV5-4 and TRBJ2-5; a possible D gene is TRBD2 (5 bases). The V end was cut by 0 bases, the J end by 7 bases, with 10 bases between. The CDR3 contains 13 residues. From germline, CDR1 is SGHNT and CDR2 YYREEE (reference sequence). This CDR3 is CASSLGGVGTQYF. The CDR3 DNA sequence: TGTGCCAGCAGCTTGGGGGGAGTTGGGACCCAGTACTTC.

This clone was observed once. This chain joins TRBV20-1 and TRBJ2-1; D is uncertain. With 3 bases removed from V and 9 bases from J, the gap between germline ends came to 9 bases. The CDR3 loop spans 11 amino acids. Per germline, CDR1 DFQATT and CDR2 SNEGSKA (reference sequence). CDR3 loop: CSASLQFEQFF. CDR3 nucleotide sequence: TGCAGTGCTAGTCTACAATTTGAGCAGTTCTTC.

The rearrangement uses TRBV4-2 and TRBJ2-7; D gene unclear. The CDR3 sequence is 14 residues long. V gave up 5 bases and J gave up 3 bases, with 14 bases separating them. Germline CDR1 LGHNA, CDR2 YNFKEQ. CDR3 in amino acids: CASSTWGSGYEQYF. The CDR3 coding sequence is TGTGCCAGCAGCACATGGGGATCCGGCTACGAGCAGTACTTC.

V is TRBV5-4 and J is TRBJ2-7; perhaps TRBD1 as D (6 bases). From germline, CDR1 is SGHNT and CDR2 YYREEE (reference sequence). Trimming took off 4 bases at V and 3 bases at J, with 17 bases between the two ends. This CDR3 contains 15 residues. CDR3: CASSRTGTRDYEQYF. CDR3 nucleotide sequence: TGTGCCAGCAGCCGGACCGGGACAAGGGACTACGAGCAGTACTTC.

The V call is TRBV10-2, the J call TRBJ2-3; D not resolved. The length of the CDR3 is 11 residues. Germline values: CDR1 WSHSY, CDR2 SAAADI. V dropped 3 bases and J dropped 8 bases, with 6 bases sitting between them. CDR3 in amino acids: CASSETATQYF. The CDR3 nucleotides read TGCGCCAGCAGTGAAACCGCTACGCAGTATTTT.

CDR3 in amino acids: CASSYGRGNTDTQYF. CDR3 DNA sequence: TGTGCCAGCAGCTACGGGCGGGGGAACACAGATACGCAGTATTTT. This sequence joins TRBV7-2 and TRBJ2-3; TRBD2 matches 7 bases. V was pared by 4 bases and J by 2 bases, with 6 bases of the junction left unmatched. This CDR3 is 15 amino acids long. Germline V gives CDR1 SGHTA, CDR2 FQGNSA.

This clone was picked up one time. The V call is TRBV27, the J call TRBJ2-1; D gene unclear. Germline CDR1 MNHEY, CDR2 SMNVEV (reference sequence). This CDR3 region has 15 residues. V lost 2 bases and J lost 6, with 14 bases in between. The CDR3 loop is CASSLIPQALNEQFF. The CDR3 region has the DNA TGTGCCAGCAGTTTAATCCCCCAGGCCCTCAATGAGCAGTTCTTC.

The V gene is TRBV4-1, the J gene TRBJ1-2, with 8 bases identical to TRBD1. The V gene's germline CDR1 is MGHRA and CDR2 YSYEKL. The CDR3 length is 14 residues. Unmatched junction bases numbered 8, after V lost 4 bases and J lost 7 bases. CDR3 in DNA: TGCGCCAGCAGCCCCGGAACAGGGGGAGGTGGCTACACCTTC. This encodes CASSPGTGGGGYTF.

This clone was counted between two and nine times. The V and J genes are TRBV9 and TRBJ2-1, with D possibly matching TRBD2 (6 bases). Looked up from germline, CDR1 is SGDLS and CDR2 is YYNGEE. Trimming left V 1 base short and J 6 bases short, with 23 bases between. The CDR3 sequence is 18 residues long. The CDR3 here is CASSVWAALGGTGNEQFF. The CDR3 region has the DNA TGTGCCAGCAGCGTATGGGCAGCTTTGGGGGGTACGGGCAATGAGCAGTTCTTC.